This TCR beta chain emerged from a study of OX40 agonist ivuxolimab in advanced cancers. This CDR3 contains 16 residues. Between the trimmed V and J ends, which lost 4 bases and 3 bases, there was a span of 17 bases. The germline V gene has CDR1 MGHRA and CDR2 YSYEKL. Details on this clone: Antigen specificity is unknown.

Sequencing was performed with immunoSEQ multiplex PCR; in TCRdb, only in-frame clones are kept and a portion is missing. The table records about 73,000 clones, roughly 90% of them present only once. Study results and limitations: Expansion of clones was among the lowest in partial responders at 0.1-3.0 mg/kg.

The sequence came from an adult with an advanced solid tumor such as melanoma, head and neck, liver or kidney cancer. The sequenced sample was CD4+ or CD8+ T cells sorted from blood, obtained in a trial of the OX40 agonist ivuxolimab. This chain joins TRBV4-1 and TRBJ2-3; D could derive from TRBD1 or TRBD2 (7 bases each). CDR3 in DNA: TGCGCCAGCAGCCCCCAGGGAGGGGGCTGGACAGATACGCAGTATTTT. Its protein product is CASSPQGGGWTDTQYF.